Below are 30 T cell receptor beta chains sequenced from a single sample in a study of cytomegalovirus exposure and HLA in healthy donors. Researchers ran the PCR with 60 Vbeta and 13 Jbeta primers. Measured with immunoSEQ multiplex PCR; TCRdb has only the in-frame clones, and not every one. Here the sample spans 75,000 to 100,000 clones, 55% to 75% being singletons. Sequencing was carried out using PBMCs. The receptors were gathered from a man aged 55 to 70 in good health and CMV-seronegative.

V and J are TRBV6-4 and TRBJ2-1; the match to TRBD2 covers 10 bases. The germline V gene has CDR1 MRHNA and CDR2 SNTAGT. The ends lost 3 bases at V and 4 bases at J; junction bases unmatched: 3. This CDR3 comprises 15 residues. The CDR3 loop reads CASSESSGGYNEQFF. CDR3 DNA: TGTGCCAGCAGTGAATCTAGCGGGGGTTACAATGAGCAGTTCTTC.

The V gene is TRBV29-1, the J gene TRBJ2-1, with 7 bases fitting TRBD1. CDR3 length equals 13 residues. With 1 base clipped from V and 3 bases from J, the junction kept 0 bases outside the gene matches. Germline lookup yields CDR1 SQVTM and CDR2 ANQGSEA. The CDR3 sequence: CSVEGQGYNEQFF. The DNA of the CDR3 is TGCAGCGTTGAAGGACAGGGCTACAATGAGCAGTTCTTC.

The rearrangement links TRBV6-5 to TRBJ1-1; the D gene is possibly TRBD1 (5 bases). The germline V gene encodes CDR1 MNHEY and CDR2 SVGAGI. The V gene lost 4 bases and the J gene lost 3 bases, with 9 bases spanning the gap. The CDR3 contains 13 residues. The CDR3: CASSFTGYTEAFF. The DNA for the CDR3 is TGTGCCAGCAGTTTTACAGGTTACACTGAAGCTTTCTTT.

The chain combines TRBV4-2 with TRBJ2-1, with 7 bases lining up with TRBD2. V dropped 0 bases and J dropped 6; count of bases not matched to a gene: 8. CDR1 LGHNA and CDR2 YNFKEQ come from the germline V gene. The CDR3 contains 16 residues. The CDR3 region is CASSQEYRDYTNEQFF. DNA for the CDR3: TGTGCCAGCAGCCAAGAATATCGGGACTACACCAATGAGCAGTTCTTC.

J is TRBJ2-3 and V is TRBV29-1; perhaps TRBD2 as D (5 bases). CDR1 is SQVTM and CDR2 is ANQGSEA in the germline V gene. The V end lost 4 bases, the J end lost 6 bases, and 20 bases lay between the germline ends. The CDR3 loop spans 15 amino acids. In nucleotides, the CDR3 is TGCAGCGTTGTAGTGGGGAGTTCTCTAGTGGATACGCAGTATTTT. Encoded protein: CSVVVGSSLVDTQYF.

The rearrangement uses TRBV20-1 and TRBJ1-2; unclear D gene. The CDR3 contains 9 residues. V was shortened by 6 bases and J by 7 bases, with 6 bases between the two germline ends. CDR1 and CDR2 from the germline V gene are DFQATT and SNEGSKA (reference sequence). For the CDR3, the DNA is TGCAGTGCCGGACTTGGCTACACCTTC. Protein product: CSAGLGYTF.

In the case of this clone: Within the sample, other DNA sequences also encode this same CDR3. The rearrangement joins TRBV28 to TRBJ1-2, with 7 bases matching TRBD1. The J segment lost 4 bases and the V segment lost 5 bases, leaving 7 bases of the junction unmatched. The CDR3 runs 14 residues. From germline, CDR1 is MDHEN and CDR2 SYDVKM. CDR3 sequence: CASSLLGQLYGYTF. The CDR3, as DNA: TGTGCCAGCAGTCTCCTGGGACAGCTCTATGGCTACACCTTC.

This clone appeared once. This rearrangement joins TRBV4-2 to TRBJ1-2; D is unresolved. Germline assignment: CDR1 LGHNA and CDR2 YNFKEQ. The CDR3 contains 12 residues. V was trimmed by 0 bases and J by 8 bases, leaving 7 bases between them. The CDR3 bases are TGTGCCAGCAGCCAAGATTCGGGAGGCTACACCTTC. This codes for CASSQDSGGYTF.

The CDR3 is CATSRVKFQGETQYF. The CDR3 region has the DNA TGTGCCACCAGCAGAGTGAAGTTTCAGGGAGAGACCCAGTACTTC. This chain links TRBV15 with TRBJ2-5; D may be TRBD1 (5 bases). V was cut by 1 base and J by 4 bases, with 13 bases left in between. The CDR3 runs to 15 residues. The germline V gene encodes CDR1 LNHNV and CDR2 YYDKDF (reference sequence).

The sample holds many counts of this clone. The rearrangement links TRBV30 to TRBJ2-7, with TRBD1 matching over 9 bases. The V segment lost 8 bases and the J segment 5 bases; nucleotides outside the gene matches: 13. The CDR3 extends over 14 amino acids. Germline V gene sequence: CDR1 GTSNPN, CDR2 SVGIG (reference sequence). This CDR3 reads CAGWWTGDRHEQYF. For the CDR3, the DNA is TGTGCCGGCTGGTGGACAGGGGACCGCCACGAGCAGTACTTC.

The V and J genes are TRBV11-2 and TRBJ2-7; TRBD1 aligns across 7 bases. This CDR3 has 15 amino acids. Germline CDR1 SGHAT, CDR2 FQNNGV. The ends lost 0 bases at V and 2 bases at J; junction bases unmatched: 4. DNA for the CDR3: TGTGCCAGCAGCTTAGATTACAGGGGCCCCTACGAGCAGTACTTC. The encoded protein is CASSLDYRGPYEQYF.

The rearrangement uses TRBV2 and TRBJ2-7, with a weak D call TRBD1 (5 bases). The length of the CDR3 is 14 residues. V was clipped by 4 bases and J by 2 bases, with 12 bases between them. The germline gives CDR1 SNHLY, CDR2 FYNNEI. Written as DNA, the CDR3 is TGTGCCAGCAGTGTGGGGCAGGTCACCTACGAGCAGTACTTC. Residues: CASSVGQVTYEQYF. The full variable domain, in which reference TRBV2 and TRBJ2-7 provide the parts outside the CDR3, is EPEVTQTPSHQVTQMGQEVILRCVPISNHLYFYWYRQILGQKVEFLVSFYNNEISEKSEIFDDQFSVERPDGSNFTLKIRSTKLEDSAMYFCASSVGQVTYEQYFGPGTRLTVT.

The chain has TRBV5-1 and TRBJ2-3; 8 bases are shared with TRBD2. This CDR3 has 16 residues. The ends lost 0 bases at V and 1 base at J; junction bases unmatched: 4. Germline assignment: CDR1 SGHRS and CDR2 YFSETQ. The CDR3 region is CASSLGRGRRTDTQYF. The CDR3 nucleotides read TGCGCCAGCAGCTTGGGTCGCGGGAGGCGCACAGATACGCAGTATTTT.

The rearrangement uses TRBV5-1 and TRBJ1-2; 7 bases align to TRBD1. Germline loops: CDR1 SGHRS, CDR2 YFSETQ. This CDR3 has 16 amino acids. The V gene end was trimmed by 4 bases and the J gene end by 0 bases; junction bases not matched to a gene: 9. CDR3 in DNA: TGCGCCAGCAGCAGGAGACAGGGCCCAACTAACTATGGCTACACCTTC. It translates to CASSRRQGPTNYGYTF.

The rearrangement links TRBV2 to TRBJ2-1; 9 bases line up with TRBD2. With V trimmed by 4 bases and J by 2 bases, 0 bases remained unmatched. Germline CDR1 and CDR2: SNHLY and FYNNEI. The CDR3 loop spans 14 amino acids. As DNA, the CDR3 is TGTGCCAGCAGTGGCGGGAGGGCCTACAATGAGCAGTTCTTC. Protein: CASSGGRAYNEQFF.

The chain recombines TRBV5-1 with TRBJ2-1, with 8 bases aligning to TRBD1. Germline CDR1 and CDR2: SGHRS and YFSETQ. Germline trimming cut 4 bases from V and 2 bases from J; bases unmatched to any gene: 17. The CDR3 is 19 amino acids. The CDR3 nucleotides are TGCGCCAGCAGCCCAACCGGGACAGGAATGACAGGCGCCTACAATGAGCAGTTCTTC. Translation gives CASSPTGTGMTGAYNEQFF.

The gene calls are TRBV6-1 and TRBJ2-1; 15 nucleotides line up with TRBD2. J gave up 7 bases and V 3 bases, and 1 base lay outside the gene matches. Germline loops: CDR1 MNHNS, CDR2 SASEGT. This CDR3 is 15 amino acids long. The CDR3 loop reads CASSDGLAGGNEQFF. The CDR3 DNA reads TGTGCCAGCAGTGATGGACTAGCGGGAGGGAATGAGCAGTTCTTC.

This clone was observed a few times. This sequence joins TRBV5-1 and TRBJ1-3, with D maybe TRBD1 (6 bases). V lost 0 bases and J 1 base, leaving 11 bases between the germline ends. Germline CDR1 reads SGHRS; CDR2 reads YFSETQ. The CDR3 runs to 16 residues. The CDR3 sequence is CASSLEGGASGNTIYF. The CDR3, as DNA: TGCGCCAGCAGCTTGGAAGGGGGGGCTTCTGGAAACACCATATATTTT.

The rearrangement joins TRBV28 to TRBJ1-2, with no clear D. The V end lost 1 base, the J end lost 1 base, and 10 bases lay between the germline ends. The CDR3 contains 15 residues. Germline V gene data show CDR1 as MDHEN and CDR2 as SYDVKM. The CDR3 DNA reads as TGTGCCAGCAGTTTATTGCACTTTCTTAACTATGGCTACACCTTC. Translation: CASSLLHFLNYGYTF.

This chain uses TRBV5-5 with TRBJ1-1; D is unresolved. The germline gives CDR1 SGHKS, CDR2 YYEKEE (reference sequence). The CDR3 is 15 amino acids. Trimming pared 5 bases from V and 4 bases from J, leaving 18 bases between. CDR3 amino acids: CASSLLFFRGTEAFF. DNA of the CDR3: TGTGCCAGCAGTCTCCTCTTCTTCCGGGGCACTGAAGCTTTCTTT.

The genes are TRBV5-1 and TRBJ1-1, with 9 bases identical to TRBD1. With 0 bases clipped from V and 1 base from J, the junction kept 4 bases outside the gene matches. The CDR3 is made up of 16 amino acids. Germline CDR1 and CDR2: SGHRS and YFSETQ. Here the CDR3 reads CASSLGTGERNTEAFF. The CDR3 DNA reads TGCGCCAGCAGCTTGGGGACAGGGGAGAGGAACACTGAAGCTTTCTTT.

Here the CDR3 reads CASSLELYGYTF. The DNA for the CDR3 is TGTGCCAGCAGCTTGGAACTCTATGGCTACACCTTC. The chain has TRBV5-8 and TRBJ1-2; D ambiguous. V lost 0 bases, J lost 4 bases, and 4 bases lay in between. The CDR3 runs to 12 residues. Germline lookup yields CDR1 SGHTS and CDR2 YDEGEE.

The chain employs TRBV2 and TRBJ2-7, with D tentatively TRBD2 (5 bases). V lost 7 bases and J 0 bases, leaving 13 bases between the germline ends. Germline V gene sequence: CDR1 SNHLY, CDR2 FYNNEI. The CDR3 length is 14 residues. The CDR3 DNA reads TGTGCCAGCATATACCTACGGGACTCCTACGAGCAGTACTTC. It is translated as CASIYLRDSYEQYF.

The CDR3 sequence: CASSGGRGEQYF. CDR3 DNA: TGTGCCAGCAGTGGAGGACGGGGCGAGCAGTACTTC. The rearrangement joins TRBV28 to TRBJ2-7, with a tentative D call TRBD2 (5 bases). From germline, CDR1 is MDHEN and CDR2 SYDVKM. The CDR3 has 12 amino acids. The ends were cut back, 5 bases at V and 6 bases at J, with 11 bases in the middle.

The chain is built from TRBV6-1 and TRBJ1-6; D remains ambiguous. With 2 bases removed from V and 11 bases from J, the gap between germline ends came to 19 bases. The length of the CDR3 is 16 residues. Germline loops: CDR1 MNHNS, CDR2 SASEGT. The DNA for the CDR3 is TGTGCCAGCAGTGAACCGTCTATCCCCGGGGTAGCACCCCTCCACTTT. This translates into CASSEPSIPGVAPLHF.

This clone was picked up a small number of times. J is TRBJ2-5 and V is TRBV5-1; the D gene is possibly TRBD2 (5 bases). The CDR3 is made up of 14 amino acids. V lost 5 bases and J lost 1, with 12 bases in between. Germline assignment: CDR1 SGHRS and CDR2 YFSETQ. This chain's CDR3 is CASRRGLGQETQYF. The CDR3 DNA is TGCGCCAGCAGACGAGGGTTAGGCCAAGAGACCCAGTACTTC.

V and J are TRBV2 and TRBJ2-5, with D tentatively TRBD1 (7 bases). Germline loops: CDR1 SNHLY, CDR2 FYNNEI. V dropped 3 bases and J dropped 1 base, with 18 bases sitting between them. The CDR3 has 17 residues. The CDR3 is CASSEPHRGGLQETQYF. As DNA, the CDR3 is TGTGCCAGCAGTGAGCCCCACAGGGGAGGCCTCCAAGAGACCCAGTACTTC.

The V gene is TRBV2, the J gene TRBJ1-5; D gene uncertain. The germline gives CDR1 SNHLY, CDR2 FYNNEI. The V gene lost 2 bases and the J gene lost 7 bases, with 18 bases spanning the gap. This CDR3 has 16 residues. The CDR3 nucleotides read TGTGCCAGCAGTGAAATTTCGGGTCTCGACGGGCAGCCCCAGCATTTT. It is translated as CASSEISGLDGQPQHF.

This clone has more than one count but fewer than ten. This chain connects TRBV5-4 to TRBJ1-1; a possible D gene is TRBD1 (5 bases). V was shortened by 0 bases and J by 0 bases, with 9 bases between the two germline ends. Germline V lookup: CDR1 SGHNT, CDR2 YYREEE (reference sequence). The CDR3 runs to 15 residues. For the CDR3, the DNA is TGTGCCAGCAGCTTGGGGGCAGGGCTGAACACTGAAGCTTTCTTT. It specifies CASSLGAGLNTEAFF.

This chain uses TRBV5-1 with TRBJ2-7; 8 bases agree with TRBD2. Germline V gene lookup returns CDR1 SGHRS and CDR2 YFSETQ. CDR3 length: 14 amino acids. Trimming removed 4 bases from V and 2 bases from J; junction bases left unmatched: 5. This CDR3 reads CASSQTSATYEQYF. CDR3 coding DNA: TGCGCCAGCAGCCAGACTAGCGCTACCTACGAGCAGTACTTC. The entire variable domain, with the rest obtained from reference TRBV5-1 and TRBJ2-7, is as follows: KAGVTQTPRYLIKTRGQQVTLSCSPISGHRSVSWYQQTPGQGLQFLFEYFSETQRNKGNFPGRFSGRQFSNSRSEMNVSTLELGDSALYLCASSQTSATYEQYFGPGTRLTVT.